These 22 T cell receptor beta chains came from one sample sequenced in a study of blood T cell repertoires in COVID-19. Some clones are missing from TCRdb's copy, which holds only in-frame ones; the method was immunoSEQ multiplex PCR. In the table there are 40,000 or so clones, more than 75% of which are singletons. The sample comprised peripheral blood. These receptor sequences come from a human donor in a cohort sampled during active COVID-19.

The chain employs TRBV19 and TRBJ2-7; 11 bases align to TRBD1. The junction had 1 base not matched to a gene; V was cut back by 3 bases and J by 3 bases. CDR1 and CDR2 from the germline V gene are LNHDA and SQIVND (reference sequence). The CDR3 length is 14 residues. This CDR3 is CASSMGQGDYEQYF. The DNA of the CDR3 is TGTGCCAGTAGTATGGGACAGGGGGACTACGAGCAGTACTTC.

The CDR3 region has the DNA TGCGCCAGCAGTGAGCCCGGAGGCGGGCTATACGAGCAGTACTTC. Its protein product is CASSEPGGGLYEQYF. J is TRBJ2-7 and V is TRBV10-1, with D tentatively TRBD2 (5 bases). There are 15 residues in the CDR3. The germline V gene encodes CDR1 WNHNN and CDR2 SYGVQD (reference sequence). V gave up 2 bases and J gave up 4 bases, with 15 bases separating them.

This chain uses TRBV7-9 with TRBJ2-3, with a possible D match to TRBD1 (6 bases). The germline V gene has CDR1 SEHNR and CDR2 FQNEAQ (reference sequence). Trimming took off 2 bases at V and 5 bases at J, with 11 bases between the two ends. The CDR3 has 14 amino acids. The chain's CDR3 is CASSLQGSGDTQYF. CDR3 bases: TGTGCCAGCAGCTTACAGGGGAGTGGAGATACGCAGTATTTT. The full variable domain, rest sourced from reference TRBV7-9 and TRBJ2-3, is DTGVSQNPRHKITKRGQNVTFRCDPISEHNRLYWYRQTLGQGPEFLTYFQNEAQLEKSRLLSDRFSAERPKGSFSTLEIQRTEQGDSAMYLCASSLQGSGDTQYFGPGTRLTVL.

The chain has TRBV2 and TRBJ2-5; the match to TRBD1 covers 9 bases. Germline V gene sequence: CDR1 SNHLY, CDR2 FYNNEI. The V segment lost 4 bases and the J segment 6 bases; nucleotides outside the gene matches: 6. The CDR3 length is 14 residues. CDR3 sequence (DNA): TGTGCCAGCAGTGGCCGGGACAGGGCGAAGACCCAGTACTTC. This codes for CASSGRDRAKTQYF.

The chain couples TRBV5-3 to TRBJ1-2; 10 positions match TRBD1. TRBV5-3 is recorded as an ORF, its role being uncertain. CDR3 length equals 15 residues. With 4 bases clipped from V and 3 bases from J, the junction kept 6 bases outside the gene matches. The CDR3 nucleotides read TGTGCCAGAAGCCCCGGGGACAGGGGTGACTATGGCTACACCTTC. The encoded protein is CARSPGDRGDYGYTF.

The rearrangement joins TRBV5-4 to TRBJ2-1; 8 positions agree with TRBD1. The CDR3 is 16 amino acids. Germline CDR1 SGHNT, CDR2 YYREEE (reference sequence). Trimming removed 0 bases from V and 8 bases from J; junction bases left unmatched: 10. CDR3 in amino acids: CASSLDRQGASHEQFF. CDR3 coding DNA: TGTGCCAGCAGCTTGGATCGGCAGGGGGCAAGTCATGAGCAGTTCTTC.

The genes are TRBV10-1 and TRBJ1-5; possible D gene TRBD1, 5 bases. The CDR3 extends over 18 amino acids. Germline values: CDR1 WNHNN, CDR2 SYGVQD (reference sequence). Trimming stripped 0 bases from V and 1 base from J, with 16 bases between. The chain's CDR3 is CASSESLDREESNQPQHF. Written as DNA, the CDR3 is TGCGCCAGCAGTGAGTCCCTCGACAGAGAGGAAAGCAATCAGCCCCAGCATTTT.

The V and J genes are TRBV5-4 and TRBJ2-5; D might be TRBD2 (7 bases). Trimming pared 4 bases from V and 7 bases from J, leaving 23 bases between. From germline, CDR1 is SGHNT and CDR2 YYREEE (reference sequence). The CDR3 sequence is 16 residues long. The CDR3, as DNA: TGTGCCAGCAGCCCAGGGGAGCGCCGGTCGGGGGGGACCCAGTACTTC. Residues: CASSPGERRSGGTQYF.

This chain connects TRBV7-9 to TRBJ1-6; unclear D gene. The CDR3 is 14 residues long. Germline CDR1 and CDR2: SEHNR and FQNEAQ (reference sequence). The V gene lost 2 bases and the J gene lost 8 bases, with 10 bases spanning the gap. CDR3 in amino acids: CASSLTSRDSPLHF. The CDR3 bases are TGTGCCAGCAGCTTAACGTCGCGCGATTCACCCCTCCACTTT.

The J gene is TRBJ1-1, the V gene TRBV14; D perhaps matches TRBD1 (5 bases). Germline V gene sequence: CDR1 SGHDN, CDR2 FVKESK. Trimming took 2 bases from V and 11 from J, leaving 18 bases between them. This CDR3 spans 14 amino acids. The CDR3 spells CASSQQTSGLDAFF. The CDR3 nucleotides read TGTGCCAGCAGCCAACAAACTTCAGGGTTGGATGCTTTCTTT.

The rearrangement joins TRBV14 to TRBJ1-1, with TRBD1 matching over 12 bases. From germline, CDR1 is SGHDN and CDR2 FVKESK. There are 17 residues in the CDR3. J gave up 6 bases and V 3 bases, and 11 bases lay outside the gene matches. The CDR3 loop reads CASSQSGTGGAGSEAFF. The DNA of the CDR3 is TGTGCCAGCAGCCAGAGTGGGACAGGGGGCGCCGGGTCTGAAGCTTTCTTT.

The chain uses TRBV29-1 and TRBJ1-1; no clear D. In germline, CDR1 is SQVTM, CDR2 ANQGSEA. V was cut by 1 base and J by 1 base, with 10 bases left in between. CDR3 length equals 14 residues. CDR3 in DNA: TGCAGCGTTGAAGGGCAGACAAAGAACACTGAAGCTTTCTTT. Protein product: CSVEGQTKNTEAFF.

The chain couples TRBV20-1 to TRBJ1-4; D remains unclear. The V gene's germline CDR1 is DFQATT and CDR2 SNEGSKA (reference sequence). The CDR3 contains 13 residues. V gave up 3 bases and J gave up 8 bases, with 13 bases separating them. The CDR3 region has the DNA TGCAGTGCTAGTGGAGGGTTGAGGGAAAAACTGTTTTTT. It yields the protein CSASGGLREKLFF.

This clone was seen only a few times. The chain employs TRBV20-1 and TRBJ1-3; the D gene is possibly TRBD1 (5 bases). Germline V lookup: CDR1 DFQATT, CDR2 SNEGSKA (reference sequence). The CDR3 length is 11 residues. Between the trimmed V and J ends, which lost 4 bases and 4 bases, there was a span of 5 bases. CDR3: CSANRGNTIYF. CDR3 DNA sequence: TGCAGTGCTAACAGGGGAAACACCATATATTTT.

J is TRBJ1-2 and V is TRBV18, with D tentatively TRBD1 (5 bases). The CDR3 runs 16 residues. Trimming left V 0 bases short and J 5 bases short, with 16 bases between. Germline V gene data show CDR1 as KGHSH and CDR2 as LQKENI. CDR3 in DNA: TGTGCCAGCTCACCACCGAATAGAGAGGGGAGGTATGGCTACACCTTC. It yields the protein CASSPPNREGRYGYTF.

This chain links TRBV7-3 with TRBJ1-6; 9 nucleotides agree with TRBD1. Germline CDR1 and CDR2: SGHTA and FQGTGA. J was trimmed by 7 bases and V by 4 bases; bases with no gene match: 2. The CDR3 consists of 14 residues. The CDR3 spells CASSSGQGNSPLHF. Here the CDR3 DNA reads TGTGCCAGCAGCTCCGGACAGGGGAATTCACCCCTCCACTTT.

The CDR3 sequence: CASSGNRGETEAFF. DNA for the CDR3: TGTGCCAGTAGTGGGAACAGGGGAGAGACTGAAGCTTTCTTT. V and J are TRBV19 and TRBJ1-1; 7 bases match TRBD1. The CDR3 loop spans 14 amino acids. Germline trimming cut 5 bases from V and 5 bases from J; bases unmatched to any gene: 8. CDR1 and CDR2 (germline): LNHDA, SQIVND (reference sequence).

This chain connects TRBV7-3 to TRBJ1-6, with D uncertain. This CDR3 has 15 amino acids. V gave up 5 bases and J gave up 0 bases, with 8 bases separating them. Germline V gives CDR1 SGHTA, CDR2 FQGTGA. CDR3 sequence (DNA): TGTGCCAGCAGCGTCGAGAGCTCCTATAATTCACCCCTCCACTTT. This translates into CASSVESSYNSPLHF.

This clone occurred a few times. CDR3 in amino acids: CASSISRGQGEKLFF. DNA for the CDR3: TGTGCCAGTAGTATCAGTAGGGGGCAAGGAGAAAAACTGTTTTTT. J is TRBJ1-4 and V is TRBV19; 7 positions match TRBD1. Germline V gene sequence: CDR1 LNHDA, CDR2 SQIVND (reference sequence). V lost 3 bases, J lost 8 bases, and 9 bases stayed unmatched. The CDR3 loop spans 15 amino acids.

The chain joins TRBV2 to TRBJ2-7, with D unresolved. CDR3 size: 10 residues. Germline CDR1 and CDR2: SNHLY and FYNNEI. The germline V and J ends were trimmed by 4 bases and 6 bases, with 4 bases remaining between them. The CDR3 reads CASSVSEQYF. In DNA, the CDR3 is TGTGCCAGCAGTGTCAGCGAGCAGTACTTC.

This clone was observed a handful of times. The chain recombines TRBV19 with TRBJ1-4; 7 bases are a match to TRBD1. The junction had 8 bases not matched to a gene; V was cut back by 4 bases and J by 6 bases. There are 15 residues in the CDR3. Germline V gene lookup returns CDR1 LNHDA and CDR2 SQIVND (reference sequence). The DNA of the CDR3 is TGTGCCAGTAGTAACAGGGGCCGCGCGGATGAAAAACTGTTTTTT. It encodes CASSNRGRADEKLFF.

The sample holds a few counts of this clone. The chain uses TRBV5-1 and TRBJ1-2; TRBD1 is a possible D gene (6 bases). The ends were cut back, 7 bases at V and 4 bases at J, with 20 bases in the middle. Germline CDR1 is SGHRS and CDR2 is YFSETQ. The CDR3 is 15 residues long. The CDR3 reads CASAPGEGRPYGYTF. In nucleotides, the CDR3 is TGCGCCAGCGCCCCAGGGGAGGGGCGCCCCTATGGCTACACCTTC.